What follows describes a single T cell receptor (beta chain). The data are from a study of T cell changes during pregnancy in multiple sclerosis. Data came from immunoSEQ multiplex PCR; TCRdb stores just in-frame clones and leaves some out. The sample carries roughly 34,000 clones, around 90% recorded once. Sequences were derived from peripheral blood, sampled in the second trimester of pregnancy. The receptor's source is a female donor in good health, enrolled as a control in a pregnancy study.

The DNA of the CDR3 is TGCGCCAGCGGCACAGGGGTCTACGAGCAGTACTTC. It translates to CASGTGVYEQYF. V gene TRBV5-1 combines with J gene TRBJ2-7; 7 bases match TRBD1. Unmatched junction bases numbered 4, after V lost 7 bases and J lost 3 bases. This CDR3 has 12 amino acids. Germline values: CDR1 SGHRS, CDR2 YFSETQ. Filled out from reference TRBV5-1 and TRBJ2-7, the complete variable domain reads KAGVTQTPRYLIKTRGQQVTLSCSPISGHRSVSWYQQTPGQGLQFLFEYFSETQRNKGNFPGRFSGRQFSNSRSEMNVSTLELGDSALYLCASGTGVYEQYFGPGTRLTVT.